A single TCR beta chain is shown here with its context. This receptor's antigen is unknown. No clone much larger than this one lies a single base away; base qualities are absent. The CDR3 regions of human TCRbeta chains were analyzed by immunosequencing. In the source study's methods: Repertoire TCRs were matched against a reference library of SARS-CoV-2-specific TCRs generated with the MIRA antigen-specificity platform. Breadth was defined as the fraction of unique TCRs that were SARS-CoV-2-associated. Depth was defined as the fraction of total T cells that were SARS-CoV-2-associated. Using the MIRA data, each spike-specific TCR was assigned both to the spike region to which the TCR was reactive and to a CD4 or CD8 class. Log10-transformed breadth and depth values were compared by one-way ANOVA with Sidak's multiple comparisons tests. This immuneACCESS table, as held by TCRdb, lists in-frame sequences with V and J called but not all clones. Of the missing ones, under half trace to an unresolved V gene in checked studies; the others have no known cause. Clonal size and the V and J genes are those of that table, whereas D and trimming came from the DNA. Across this sample there are around 78,000 clones, with 90% seen only once. The ten most abundant clones make up around 4% of the sample.

Explained via the paper, the time point label denotes: baseline before first vaccination. Samples from vaccinated people were obtained from the UK trials COV001 and COV002, which included a single-blind randomized controlled phase 2/3 trial of AZD1222 (ChAdOx1 nCoV-19) in healthy adults. For TCRbeta chain sequencing, PBMC samples were collected from trial participants at day 0 and at day 28 after the second dose. This sample was included in a study of T cell responses to AZD1222 COVID-19 vaccine (dated by TCRdb to the early 2020s). For context, the study as a whole: AZD1222 recipients given second doses at about 4 weeks or at about 12 weeks were pooled, since spike-specific TCR depth and breadth were not found to differ between the two schedules. A total of around 240 trial participants underwent TCR sequencing, of whom around 200 received two doses of AZD1222 and roughly 25 received two doses of the MenACWY control vaccine. Trial participants were enrolled into age subgroups of 18-55, 56-69 and 70-plus years, which contained about 150, 27 and 61 TCR-sequenced participants, respectively. Study-wide findings and limitations: The vaccine-associated CD4 TCRs covered the entire spike protein, and the dominant responses fell in regions 160-218 and 743-854. The 56-69-year group was small, and its depth increase did not reach significance, likely because of low power. Spike-specific TCR breadth and depth rose significantly after two AZD1222 doses compared with day 0 and with MenACWY recipients. Because no day 14 peak-response samples were available, repertoires were characterized only after the peak T cell response. Participants were mostly white British, with more females than males. The authors suggested clonal diversity may have been underestimated. Reportedly, almost half of the unique spike-specific TCRs recognized epitopes lying outside the regions that are mutated in the B.1.351 and B.1.1.7 variants. Conclusions about previously exposed vaccinees are limited, since just a handful of AZD1222 recipients were seropositive for SARS-CoV-2 at baseline.

The source material was peripheral blood, sampled on day 0 of AZD1222 vaccination. The receptor was derived from an adult in good health.

The CDR3 here reads CASSMTPANEQYF. Read as DNA, the sequence is TGTGCCAGCAGCATGACACCCGCCAACGAGCAGTACTTC. The rearranged chain carries TRBV7-6 and TRBJ2-7, with no confidently assigned D gene. For CDR1 and CDR2, the germline V gene lists SGHVS and FNYEAQ. The CDR3 sequence holds 13 residues, the cysteine and phenylalanine included. Only the CDR3 DNA stays, 39 bases, in frame from base 1. V sheds 5 bases and J sheds 5 bases, leaving 13 bases between their ends.